The 15 T cell receptor beta chains in this list originate from one sample, sequenced in a study of blood T cell repertoires in COVID-19. This table comes from immunoSEQ multiplex PCR, and its TCRdb copy is limited to in-frame clones, with some not included. Here the sample spans 470,000 or so clones, approximately 83% being singletons. The sequenced sample was peripheral blood. These receptor sequences come from a human donor in a cohort sampled during active COVID-19.

This chain uses TRBV4-3 with TRBJ2-3; no definite D call. The germline CDR1 and CDR2 sequences are LGHNA and YSLEER. The CDR3 consists of 13 residues. Deletions cut 1 base from V and 4 bases from J, with 6 bases between. The CDR3 bases are TGCGCCAGCAGCCAAGTCTACGCAGATACGCAGTATTTT. Translation gives CASSQVYADTQYF.

The chain links TRBV5-4 to TRBJ2-3; TRBD2 aligns across 10 bases. The CDR3 is 18 residues long. Germline trimming cut 0 bases from V and 4 bases from J; bases unmatched to any gene: 11. Germline V CDR1 and CDR2: SGHNT, YYREEE (reference sequence). CDR3 protein: CASSLGGALAGVADTQYF. Here the CDR3 DNA reads TGTGCCAGCAGCTTGGGGGGCGCGCTAGCGGGAGTCGCAGATACGCAGTATTTT.

The chain is built from TRBV19 and TRBJ1-6; TRBD1 matches at 7 bases. The CDR3 covers 15 residues. Losses at the gene ends were 7 bases for V and 7 bases for J; bases not matched to a gene: 10. CDR1 LNHDA and CDR2 SQIVND come from the germline V gene (reference sequence). CDR3 loop: CASTGTAEENSPLHF. CDR3 DNA sequence: TGTGCCAGTACCGGGACAGCGGAGGAAAATTCACCCCTCCACTTT.

The rearrangement uses TRBV9 and TRBJ1-6; D is unclear. This CDR3 has 14 residues. Trimming pared 0 bases from V and 7 bases from J, leaving 8 bases between. The germline CDR1 and CDR2 sequences are SGDLS and YYNGEE. CDR3 sequence: CASSVAVENSPLHF. CDR3 bases: TGTGCCAGCAGCGTAGCTGTGGAGAATTCACCCCTCCACTTT.

The V call is TRBV4-1, the J call TRBJ1-4; 7 bases are a match to TRBD1. The CDR3 spans 14 residues. Germline CDR1 is MGHRA and CDR2 is YSYEKL. The V gene end was trimmed by 4 bases and the J gene end by 8 bases; junction bases not matched to a gene: 7. DNA of the CDR3: TGCGCCAGCAGCCCTGACAGGGTTGGAGAAAAACTGTTTTTT. Amino acid sequence: CASSPDRVGEKLFF.

V gene TRBV11-2 combines with J gene TRBJ2-2; 10 nucleotides align to TRBD2. The CDR3 runs 18 residues. V dropped 8 bases and J dropped 1; count of bases not matched to a gene: 13. Germline V lookup: CDR1 SGHAT, CDR2 FQNNGV. Written as DNA, the CDR3 is TGTGCCAGCGTCTTGGGGGGGCTAGCGGGAGTGAACACCGGGGAGCTGTTTTTT. Protein product: CASVLGGLAGVNTGELFF. The full variable domain, rest sourced from reference TRBV11-2 and TRBJ2-2, is EAGVAQSPRYKIIEKRQSVAFWCNPISGHATLYWYQQILGQGPKLLIQFQNNGVVDDSQLPKDRFSAERLKGVDSTLKIQPAKLEDSAVYLCASVLGGLAGVNTGELFFGEGSRLTVL.

This clone has only a few counts. The rearrangement links TRBV5-5 to TRBJ2-1, with D tentatively TRBD2 (6 bases). CDR1 and CDR2 (germline): SGHKS, YYEKEE (reference sequence). This CDR3 has 13 residues. V was clipped by 3 bases and J by 6 bases, with 10 bases between them. CDR3 sequence: CASSYMGGNEQFF. The CDR3, as DNA: TGTGCCAGCAGCTACATGGGGGGCAATGAGCAGTTCTTC.

The chain joins TRBV30 to TRBJ1-2, with D hard to call. V lost 1 base to trimming and J lost 0 bases, with 3 bases between them. Per germline, CDR1 GTSNPN and CDR2 SVGIG (reference sequence). CDR3 length equals 12 residues. Here the CDR3 reads CAWSGANYGYTF. The CDR3 region has the DNA TGTGCCTGGAGTGGAGCTAACTATGGCTACACCTTC.

This clone was observed a handful of times. J is TRBJ1-4 and V is TRBV4-1; tentatively, D is TRBD1 (5 bases). The CDR3 runs to 15 residues. The germline V gene encodes CDR1 MGHRA and CDR2 YSYEKL. Trimming removed 3 bases from V and 7 bases from J, with 15 bases in between. The DNA for the CDR3 is TGCGCCAGCAGCCACGCAGGGTTGGGTAGTGAAAAACTGTTTTTT. Amino acid sequence: CASSHAGLGSEKLFF.

The chain couples TRBV2 to TRBJ2-3; 8 positions match TRBD2. The CDR3 is made up of 14 amino acids. Germline-derived CDR1 and CDR2 are SNHLY and FYNNEI. Germline trimming cut 8 bases from V and 0 bases from J; bases unmatched to any gene: 4. CDR3 coding DNA: TGTGCCAGCGAGGCTAGCGGGAGCACAGATACGCAGTATTTT. This sequence encodes CASEASGSTDTQYF.

The chain combines TRBV7-2 with TRBJ2-6, with no clear D. The V gene's germline CDR1 is SGHTA and CDR2 FQGNSA. The germline V and J ends were trimmed by 5 bases and 0 bases, with 8 bases remaining between them. This CDR3 comprises 15 residues. CDR3: CASSAALSGANVLTF. The DNA for the CDR3 is TGTGCCAGCAGCGCCGCGCTCTCTGGGGCCAACGTCCTGACTTTC.

The rearrangement links TRBV10-2 to TRBJ1-5; weak D call: TRBD1 (6 bases). The CDR3 runs 13 residues. Trimming cost V 8 bases and J 7 bases, with 15 bases left between them. Germline V lookup: CDR1 WSHSY, CDR2 SAAADI. The CDR3 protein is CASLARGGQPQHF. CDR3 nucleotides: TGCGCCAGCCTCGCCAGGGGTGGCCAGCCCCAGCATTTT.

The rearrangement links TRBV6-6 to TRBJ1-1; D not certain. Germline V gene lookup returns CDR1 MNHNY and CDR2 SVGAGI (reference sequence). Trimming stripped 3 bases from V and 0 bases from J, with 8 bases between. The CDR3 runs to 14 residues. This chain's CDR3 is CASSYQTVNTEAFF. The CDR3, as DNA: TGTGCCAGCAGTTATCAAACTGTGAACACTGAAGCTTTCTTT.

V is TRBV11-2 and J is TRBJ2-1; a weak D match, TRBD1 (5 bases). This CDR3 contains 13 residues. The V gene lost 4 bases and the J gene lost 14 bases, with 18 bases spanning the gap. Germline V gives CDR1 SGHAT, CDR2 FQNNGV. In DNA, the CDR3 is TGTGCCAGCAGCTCCACGAAGGGGCGAAGCGAGTTCTTC. Protein sequence: CASSSTKGRSEFF.

The chain combines TRBV7-2 with TRBJ2-3, with a possible D match to TRBD2 (6 bases). V was pared by 1 base and J by 0 bases, with 11 bases between. This CDR3 comprises 16 residues. Germline CDR1 and CDR2: SGHTA and FQGNSA. The CDR3 protein is CASSLVKRVSTDTQYF. The CDR3 nucleotides read TGTGCCAGCAGCTTAGTTAAGCGGGTTAGCACAGATACGCAGTATTTT.